The T cell receptor beta chain described here comes from a study of cytomegalovirus exposure and HLA in healthy donors. Primers included in the PCR were 60 Vbeta and 13 Jbeta primers. TCRdb's table, derived via immunoSEQ multiplex PCR, lists solely in-frame clones and lacks some. This table has 120,000 to 150,000 clones, 70% to 85% appearing once. Trimming pared 0 bases from V and 0 bases from J, leaving 12 bases between. Looked up from germline, CDR1 is SGHAT and CDR2 is FQNNGV. The CDR3 runs 16 residues. The receptor was derived from a woman aged 40 to 50 in good health and CMV-seronegative. V usage is TRBV11-2 and J usage is TRBJ2-7, with D maybe TRBD2 (6 bases). The specimen sequenced was PBMCs. CDR3 nucleotides: TGTGCCAGCAGCTTAGATGGTGGGAGGCCCTCCTACGAGCAGTACTTC. Its translation: CASSLDGGRPSYEQYF.